Below, 28 T cell receptor beta chains from the same sample are listed, as sequenced in a study of T cell responses to AZD1222 COVID-19 vaccine (dated by TCRdb to the early 2020s). In light of the paper, this sample's time point label describes: about 28 days (+/-7) after the second vaccine dose. According to the study, the label for this sample's treatment or condition signals: meningococcal conjugate vaccine given as trial control. Libraries were prepared through the immunoSEQ multiplex PCR assay. TCRdb mirrors the immuneACCESS table, restricted to in-frame sequences. Some clones are absent from its copies; in checked studies, under half trace to an unresolved V gene, and the reason for the others is unknown. The table for this sample lists approximately 190,000 clones; 90% to 95% of them were counted only once. The ten most abundant clones make up approximately 4% of the sample. The sample in question was peripheral blood, obtained 28 days after the second dose of the MenACWY control vaccine. The receptors were sampled from an adult who received the MenACWY meningococcal vaccine as a control.

The CDR3 region is CASSLGGQALGQPQHF. In DNA, the CDR3 is TGTGCCAGCAGCTTAGGGGGGCAGGCCCTGGGGCAGCCCCAGCATTTT. The J gene is TRBJ1-5, the V gene TRBV7-2; D may be TRBD1 (6 bases). The CDR3 loop spans 16 amino acids. With 1 base removed from V and 7 bases from J, the gap between germline ends came to 17 bases. In germline, CDR1 is SGHTA, CDR2 FQGNSA.

J is TRBJ2-7 and V is TRBV7-9, with D maybe TRBD1 (5 bases). Trimming removed 5 bases at V and 3 bases at J, with 17 bases between. Germline values: CDR1 SEHNR, CDR2 FQNEAQ (reference sequence). The CDR3 has 15 residues. CDR3 DNA sequence: TGTGCCAGCAGCCCCCCGGTGGGGCCTAACTACGAGCAGTACTTC. This translates into CASSPPVGPNYEQYF.

This clone appeared a single time. The V and J genes are TRBV7-6 and TRBJ2-1; TRBD2 is a possible D gene (6 bases). Trimming cost V 2 bases and J 5 bases, with 19 bases left between them. Germline V lookup: CDR1 SGHVS, CDR2 FNYEAQ. The length of the CDR3 is 17 residues. The CDR3, as DNA: TGTGCCAGCAGCTTAAACGGGAGATATTCTCCGAACAATGAGCAGTTCTTC. Translated, it gives CASSLNGRYSPNNEQFF.

The chain uses TRBV24-1 and TRBJ2-2; 12 bases are shared with TRBD2. The CDR3 contains 20 residues. V was clipped by 3 bases and J by 4 bases; unmatched bases: 14. The germline CDR1 and CDR2 sequences are KGHDR and SFDVKD. In DNA form, the CDR3 reads TGTGCCACCAGTGATCCCGGGACTAGCGGGTTCAAAGGGGGCACCGGGGAGCTGTTTTTT. As protein: CATSDPGTSGFKGGTGELFF.

CDR3 nucleotide sequence: TGTGCCAGCAGTTACGAGACAGGGACCGATCAGCCCCAGCATTTT. It codes for CASSYETGTDQPQHF. The chain carries TRBV6-2 or TRBV6-3 and TRBJ1-5; TRBD1 matches at 7 bases. CDR1 and CDR2 from the germline V gene are MNHEY and SVGEGT. CDR3 size: 15 residues. V was pared by 2 bases and J by 5 bases, with 6 bases of the junction left unmatched.

The chain combines TRBV19 with TRBJ1-5, with D perhaps TRBD1 (6 bases). Per germline, CDR1 LNHDA and CDR2 SQIVND (reference sequence). Trimming shortened V by 6 bases and J by 3 bases, and 12 bases separated the two germline ends. This CDR3 has 14 residues. As DNA, the CDR3 is TGTGCCAGTAGCGGTACAGGGACCAATCAGCCCCAGCATTTT. Its protein is CASSGTGTNQPQHF. The full variable domain, rest sourced from reference TRBV19 and TRBJ1-5, is DGGITQSPKYLFRKEGQNVTLSCEQNLNHDAMYWYRQDPGQGLRLIYYSQIVNDFQKGDIAEGYSVSREKKESFPLTVTSAQKNPTAFYLCASSGTGTNQPQHFGDGTRLSIL.

The J gene is TRBJ2-1, the V gene TRBV27; the D gene could be TRBD1 or TRBD2 (5 bases each). V lost 5 bases to trimming and J lost 2 bases, with 22 bases between them. The CDR3 has 18 amino acids. The germline CDR1 and CDR2 sequences are MNHEY and SMNVEV (reference sequence). The CDR3 region is CASSPYGGVYSTYNEQFF. In DNA form, the CDR3 reads TGTGCCAGCAGTCCATATGGGGGAGTCTACTCAACCTACAATGAGCAGTTCTTC.

CDR3 in amino acids: CASSSPRGVYNEQFF. As DNA, the CDR3 is TGTGCCAGCAGCTCACCCCGCGGTGTATACAATGAGCAGTTCTTC. V gene TRBV13 combines with J gene TRBJ2-1; D is uncertain. The length of the CDR3 is 15 residues. Germline V CDR1 and CDR2: PRHDT, FYEKMQ (reference sequence). V was clipped by 4 bases and J by 4 bases, with 14 bases between them.

The chain links TRBV7-9 to TRBJ2-2; no clear D gene. Germline V gene data show CDR1 as SEHNR and CDR2 as FQNEAQ (reference sequence). CDR3 length: 14 residues. V lost 8 bases, J lost 0 bases, and 10 bases lay in between. Written as DNA, the CDR3 is TGTGCCAGCCCCCAACAGCCGAACACCGGGGAGCTGTTTTTT. Translated, it gives CASPQQPNTGELFF.

The gene calls are TRBV27 and TRBJ1-5; D is undetermined. This CDR3 spans 14 amino acids. Trimming cost V 0 bases and J 0 bases, with 3 bases left between them. The germline V gene has CDR1 MNHEY and CDR2 SMNVEV (reference sequence). The CDR3 spells CASSLSYSNQPQHF. The CDR3 bases are TGTGCCAGCAGTTTATCATATAGCAATCAGCCCCAGCATTTT.

V usage is TRBV11-2 and J usage is TRBJ2-5; D not certain. The CDR3 covers 11 residues. Trimming stripped 5 bases from V and 5 bases from J, with 6 bases between. The germline V gene has CDR1 SGHAT and CDR2 FQNNGV. In DNA form, the CDR3 reads TGTGCCAGCAGCGCCTCTGAGACCCAGTACTTC. Its translation: CASSASETQYF.

This clone was observed a single time. This chain links TRBV15 with TRBJ1-5; D ambiguous. Trimming left V 5 bases short and J 3 bases short, with 11 bases between. Germline V gene lookup returns CDR1 LNHNV and CDR2 YYDKDF (reference sequence). The CDR3 contains 14 residues. This chain's CDR3 is CATSPDSYNQPQHF. The CDR3 nucleotides read TGTGCCACCAGCCCTGATAGCTACAATCAGCCCCAGCATTTT.

This clone was counted once. V usage is TRBV30 and J usage is TRBJ1-6; TRBD1 is a possible D gene (6 bases). Trimming shortened V by 3 bases and J by 5 bases, and 11 bases separated the two germline ends. The germline CDR1 and CDR2 sequences are GTSNPN and SVGIG (reference sequence). CDR3 length equals 14 residues. The CDR3 reads CAWRQDSNNSPLHF. The CDR3 DNA reads TGTGCCTGGAGACAGGACAGTAATAATTCACCCCTCCACTTT.

V is TRBV29-1 and J is TRBJ2-7, with 14 bases lining up with TRBD2. Germline assignment: CDR1 SQVTM and CDR2 ANQGSEA. Trimming took 2 bases from V and 2 from J; bases not matched to a gene: 8. The CDR3 extends over 17 amino acids. The CDR3 sequence is CSVELPTSGRAPYEQYF. The DNA of the CDR3 is TGCAGCGTTGAACTCCCGACTAGCGGGAGGGCTCCCTACGAGCAGTACTTC.

This clone was seen only once. This CDR3 reads CASSRTGYGEQYF. CDR3 coding DNA: TGTGCCAGCTCGCGGACAGGGTATGGCGAGCAGTACTTC. The chain links TRBV18 to TRBJ2-7; 8 nucleotides agree with TRBD1. In germline, CDR1 is KGHSH, CDR2 LQKENI. The CDR3 runs to 13 residues. V was clipped by 6 bases and J by 6 bases; unmatched bases: 7.

The gene calls are TRBV28 and TRBJ1-4, with 7 bases lining up with TRBD1. The germline gives CDR1 MDHEN, CDR2 SYDVKM. The junction had 8 bases not matched to a gene; V was cut back by 8 bases and J by 2 bases. This CDR3 has 15 residues. The CDR3, as DNA: TGTGCCAGCCTTGCAGGGGGGAGGACTAATGAAAAACTGTTTTTT. Translation: CASLAGGRTNEKLFF.

V and J are TRBV19 and TRBJ2-1; 8 bases line up with TRBD1. This CDR3 contains 13 residues. V dropped 5 bases and J dropped 10; count of bases not matched to a gene: 7. Germline assignment: CDR1 LNHDA and CDR2 SQIVND (reference sequence). CDR3 region: CASSRTGREEQFF. For the CDR3, the DNA is TGTGCCAGTAGTCGGACAGGGAGAGAGGAGCAGTTCTTC.

CDR3 loop: CASSPTLAGGAYNEQFF. CDR3 in DNA: TGTGCCAGCAGCCCAACTTTAGCGGGGGGAGCCTACAATGAGCAGTTCTTC. The chain is built from TRBV7-2 and TRBJ2-1, with 10 bases that match TRBD2. The CDR3 consists of 17 residues. V was pared by 5 bases and J by 2 bases, with 9 bases of the junction left unmatched. From germline, CDR1 is SGHTA and CDR2 FQGNSA.

The CDR3, as DNA: TGCGCCAGCAGCTTCGCCAGGACGAACACTGAAGCTTTCTTT. Protein: CASSFARTNTEAFF. The gene calls are TRBV5-1 and TRBJ1-1; D call uncertain. The CDR3 runs 14 residues. Trimming took 2 bases from V and 1 from J, leaving 9 bases between them. Per germline, CDR1 SGHRS and CDR2 YFSETQ.

The genes are TRBV15 and TRBJ2-3, with TRBD1 identical over 9 bases. Germline trimming cut 2 bases from V and 1 base from J; bases unmatched to any gene: 1. The CDR3 runs 15 residues. Germline loops: CDR1 LNHNV, CDR2 YYDKDF (reference sequence). CDR3 nucleotides: TGTGCCACCAGCAGATGGGACAGGGGCACAGATACGCAGTATTTT. This translates into CATSRWDRGTDTQYF.

The V call is TRBV7-8, the J call TRBJ1-1; the match to TRBD1 covers 9 bases. V lost 5 bases and J lost 10; bases outside the gene matches: 8. Per the germline V gene, CDR1 is SGHVS and CDR2 is FQNEAQ. The CDR3 sequence is 13 residues long. The CDR3 loop is CASSRDRDGRAFF. The CDR3 DNA follows: TGTGCCAGCAGCCGGGACAGGGACGGGAGAGCTTTCTTT.

The sample holds one count of this clone. The gene calls are TRBV24-1 and TRBJ2-3, with TRBD2 matching over 7 bases. CDR3 length equals 13 residues. V lost 10 bases, J lost 8 bases, and 11 bases stayed unmatched. Germline V gene sequence: CDR1 KGHDR, CDR2 SFDVKD. CDR3 loop: CATTGGADLTQYF. In DNA, the CDR3 is TGTGCCACTACGGGGGGTGCGGATCTTACGCAGTATTTT.

J is TRBJ1-5 and V is TRBV19, with 7 bases lining up with TRBD1. There are 15 residues in the CDR3. J gave up 7 bases and V 2 bases, and 8 bases lay outside the gene matches. The germline V gene encodes CDR1 LNHDA and CDR2 SQIVND (reference sequence). CDR3 amino acids: CASSILGGLGQPQHF. CDR3 bases: TGTGCCAGTAGTATATTAGGGGGCTTGGGACAGCCCCAGCATTTT.

This chain connects TRBV10-3 to TRBJ1-1; possible D gene TRBD1, 6 bases. Germline CDR1 and CDR2: ENHRY and SYGVKD. V lost 6 bases and J lost 3, with 11 bases in between. This CDR3 is 13 amino acids long. The CDR3 bases are TGTGCCATCAGGAGGGACACCTACACTGAAGCTTTCTTT. Amino acids: CAIRRDTYTEAFF.

This chain joins TRBV12-3 or TRBV12-4 and TRBJ2-7; D is perhaps TRBD1 (5 bases). The CDR3 has 12 residues. Trimming shortened V by 8 bases and J by 4 bases, and 12 bases separated the two germline ends. The chain's CDR3 is CASCQGRYEQYF. CDR3 coding DNA: TGTGCCAGCTGCCAGGGCCGGTACGAGCAGTACTTC.

V and J are TRBV27 and TRBJ1-1; D call uncertain. CDR3 length equals 13 residues. The germline V gene encodes CDR1 MNHEY and CDR2 SMNVEV (reference sequence). V was pared by 6 bases and J by 7 bases, with 15 bases between. DNA for the CDR3: TGTGCCAGCAGCCACGGACGGGAGAGTGAAGCTTTCTTT. It yields the protein CASSHGRESEAFF.

The genes are TRBV7-6 and TRBJ2-2; D is tentatively TRBD1 or TRBD2 (5 bases each). V lost 5 bases to trimming and J lost 6 bases, with 16 bases between them. Germline CDR1 SGHVS, CDR2 FNYEAQ. The CDR3 sequence is 15 residues long. The CDR3 spells CASSTNPGTPGELFF. DNA of the CDR3: TGTGCCAGCAGCACTAACCCCGGGACCCCCGGGGAGCTGTTTTTT.

The genes are TRBV24-1 and TRBJ2-4; no clear D. This CDR3 has 11 residues. V was cut by 3 bases and J by 9 bases, with 5 bases left in between. In germline, CDR1 is KGHDR, CDR2 SFDVKD. CDR3: CATSDKSIQYF. The CDR3 bases are TGTGCCACCAGTGATAAGAGCATTCAGTACTTC.